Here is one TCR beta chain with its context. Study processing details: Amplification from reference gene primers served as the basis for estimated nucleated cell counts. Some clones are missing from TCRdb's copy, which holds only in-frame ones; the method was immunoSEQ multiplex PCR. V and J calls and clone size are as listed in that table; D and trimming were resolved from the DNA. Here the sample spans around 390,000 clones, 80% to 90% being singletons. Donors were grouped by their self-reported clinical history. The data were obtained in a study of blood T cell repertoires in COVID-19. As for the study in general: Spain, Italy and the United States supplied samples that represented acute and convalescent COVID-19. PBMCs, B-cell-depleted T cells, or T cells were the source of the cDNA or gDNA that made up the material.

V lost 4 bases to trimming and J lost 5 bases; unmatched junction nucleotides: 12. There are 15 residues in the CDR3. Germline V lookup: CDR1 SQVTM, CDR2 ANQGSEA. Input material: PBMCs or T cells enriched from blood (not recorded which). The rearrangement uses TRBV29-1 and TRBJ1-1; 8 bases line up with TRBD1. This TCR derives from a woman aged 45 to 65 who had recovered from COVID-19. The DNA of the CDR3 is TGCAGCGTTGGGATAGGACAGGGAACGGGAACTGAAGCTTTCTTT. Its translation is CSVGIGQGTGTEAFF.